This T cell receptor beta chain was captured by sequencing in a study of blood T cell repertoires in COVID-19. Study summary: The origin of the acute and convalescent COVID-19 samples was the United States, Italy and Spain.

Germline CDR1 is LGHDT and CDR2 is YNNKEL (reference sequence). Trimming at V came to 6 bases and at J to 4 bases, leaving 14 bases not matched to a gene. The CDR3 runs 16 residues. This table comes from immunoSEQ multiplex PCR, and its TCRdb copy is limited to in-frame clones, with some not included. There are 180,000 or so clones in the sample; over 75% occur only once, and roughly 2.6% lies in the top ten. Material for sequencing was peripheral blood. The clonotype comes from a middle-aged man with active or convalescent COVID-19. V and J are TRBV3-1 (or the pseudogene TRBV3-2) and TRBJ2-5; TRBD1 agrees at 7 bases. The CDR3 sequence is CASSPGQTTRGETQYF. The CDR3 DNA reads TGTGCCAGCAGTCCGGGACAGACTACCCGCGGAGAGACCCAGTACTTC.